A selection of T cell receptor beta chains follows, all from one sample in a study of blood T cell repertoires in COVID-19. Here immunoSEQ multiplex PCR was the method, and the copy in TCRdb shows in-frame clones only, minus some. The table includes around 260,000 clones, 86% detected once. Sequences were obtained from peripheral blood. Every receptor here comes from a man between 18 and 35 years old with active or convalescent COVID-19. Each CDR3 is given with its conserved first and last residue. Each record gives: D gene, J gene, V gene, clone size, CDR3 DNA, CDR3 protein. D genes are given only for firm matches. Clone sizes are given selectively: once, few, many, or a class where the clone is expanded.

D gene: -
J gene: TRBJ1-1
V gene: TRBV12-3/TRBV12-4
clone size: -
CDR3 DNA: TGTGCCAGCAGTTTAGGGCAAAACACTGAAGCTTTCTTT
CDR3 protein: CASSLGQNTEAFF

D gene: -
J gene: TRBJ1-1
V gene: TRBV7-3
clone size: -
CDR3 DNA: TGTGCCAGCAGCCGGTTAGAGGGCACTGAAGCTTTCTTT
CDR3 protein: CASSRLEGTEAFF

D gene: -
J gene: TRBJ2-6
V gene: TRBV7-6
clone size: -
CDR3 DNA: TGTGCCAGCAGCTTAGAACCCGCGATCAGGGCTGGGGCCAACGTCCTGACTTTC
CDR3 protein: CASSLEPAIRAGANVLTF

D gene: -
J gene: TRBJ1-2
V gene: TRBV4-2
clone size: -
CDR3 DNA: TGTGCCAGCAGCCAAGAATCCAGGGGCTATGGCTACACCTTC
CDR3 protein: CASSQESRGYGYTF

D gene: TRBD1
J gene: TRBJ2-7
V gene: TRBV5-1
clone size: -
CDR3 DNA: TGCGCCAGCAGAGGGACAGAGACCTACGAGCAGTACTTC
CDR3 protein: CASRGTETYEQYF

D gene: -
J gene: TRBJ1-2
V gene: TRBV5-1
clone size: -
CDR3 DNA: TGCGCCAGCAGCTCCGGGACAACCGGGTATGGCTACACCTTC
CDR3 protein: CASSSGTTGYGYTF

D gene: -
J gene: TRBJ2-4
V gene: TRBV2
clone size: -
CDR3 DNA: TGTGCCAGCAGCCCGACGGGCGGGGGCTTCAAAAACATTCAGTACTTC
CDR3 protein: CASSPTGGGFKNIQYF

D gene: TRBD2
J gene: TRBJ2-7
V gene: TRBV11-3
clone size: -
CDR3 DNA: TGTGCCAGCACCCCGCGGGGGATCCACGAGCAGTACTTC
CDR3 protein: CASTPRGIHEQYF

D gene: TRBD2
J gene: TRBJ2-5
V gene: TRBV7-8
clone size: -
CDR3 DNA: TGTGCCAGCAGCCCCCCTTACCTCCCGGTGCGGGAGCTGGGAGAGACCCAGTACTTC
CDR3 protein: CASSPPYLPVRELGETQYF

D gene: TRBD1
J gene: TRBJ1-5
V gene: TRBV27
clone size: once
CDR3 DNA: TGTGCCAGCAGTGACAGGGACAGCAATCAGCCCCAGCATTTT
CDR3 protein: CASSDRDSNQPQHF

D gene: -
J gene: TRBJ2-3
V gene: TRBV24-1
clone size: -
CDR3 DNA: TGTGCCACCAGTGATCAAATGACAGAAAACACAGATACGCAGTATTTT
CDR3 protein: CATSDQMTENTDTQYF

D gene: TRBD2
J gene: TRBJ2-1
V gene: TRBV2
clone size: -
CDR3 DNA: TGTGCCAGCAGTGTGGGACTAGCGGAATACAATGAGCAGTTCTTC
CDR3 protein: CASSVGLAEYNEQFF